This T cell receptor beta chain comes out of a study of spatial heterogeneity in lung cancer (dated by TCRdb to between 2018 and 2021). For the wider study: Samples were obtained from roughly 72 patients with early-stage, untreated non-small cell lung cancer from the lung TRACERx cohort. Follow-up PBMC samples were sequenced whenever available, with the median time to follow-up being two to three years after resection. Beta-chain transcripts were consistently detected in greater numbers than alpha-chain transcripts, which likely reflects a higher abundance of beta-chain transcripts. In the raw uncorrected reads, each unique combination of TCR and UMI appeared more than ten times on average. In non-small cell lung cancer, the study quantitatively compared TCR alpha and beta repertoires across several tumor regions, matched nontumor lung, and blood. TCR repertoire features were related to nonsynonymous mutation counts determined by whole-exome sequencing of tumor tissue. Both alpha and beta chains were TCR-sequenced in around 220 tumor regions, approximately 68 matched nontumor lung samples and over 55 PBMC samples obtained at surgery.

The CDR3 runs 14 amino acids, cysteine and phenylalanine included. The CDR3 DNA has 42 bases and is translated from base 1. A distance of 14 bases separates the germline ends of V and J, which lose 8 bases and 1 base respectively. CDR1 KGHSH and CDR2 LQKENI are derived from the germline V gene. The receptor library was made with 5' RACE. Sequenced using a NextSeq 500. To allow correction of PCR and sequencing errors, the TCR library protocol tagged every TCR cDNA molecule with a unique molecular identifier. Per the source publication's procedure: TCR identification, UMI-based error correction and CDR3 extraction were performed with Decombinator tools. TCRs above a frequency of 2 per 1,000, corresponding to the top 1% of the tumor frequency distribution, were defined as expanded. Each repertoire was subsampled 100 times to 5,000 TCRs, after which Renyi diversity was computed with the R vegan package. CDR3 similarity networks were built from amino acid triplet string-kernel similarity, with CDR3s being connected when pairwise similarity was above 0.82. TCRdb reprocessing: public reads trimmed at Q25 with fastp, clones called with MiXCR, in-frame beta chains kept. Duplicate CDR3 protein sequences are folded into a single record with the most common DNA and genes. The V and J calls here are based on TCRdb, not the publication. This sample comprises 15,000 to 20,000 distinct CDR3 sequences, about 9% of them detected only once. The ten largest clones capture around 34% of the sample.

Paper-wide results and their limitations: Comparisons of baseline and follow-up blood repertoires included only 15 or so patients. Ubiquitous expanded tumor TCRs were found in blood more often at tumor resection than at routine follow-up. Additional single-cell paired TCR alpha and beta sequencing was considered necessary to confirm, at a functional level, the hypothesis that regional TCRs recognize regional mutations.

At least ten counts were recorded for this clonotype. It has no known antigen specificity. Base qualities are not recorded, but no much larger clone differs from it by a single base. Per the publication, the time point label means: blood at routine non-recurrence follow-up after resection. Without any cell sorting, TCR sequencing was performed on whole RNA extracted either from tumor and nontumor lung tissue or from cryopreserved PBMC samples. Only patients with enough RNA available from two or more tumor regions were chosen for TCR sequencing. The specimen was PBMCs, collected at follow-up. The TCR originated in a female donor with early-stage non-small cell lung cancer. Recombination linked TRBV18 to TRBJ1-1; matching of 5 bases hints at TRBD1 as the D gene. The CDR3 protein sequence reads: CASRWGQSNTEAFF. The nucleotides are TGTGCCAGCCGGTGGGGCCAATCGAACACTGAAGCTTTCTTT. Full variable domain (CDR3 extended with the reference TRBV18 and TRBJ1-1 proteins): NAGVMQNPRHLVRRRGQEARLRCSPMKGHSHVYWYRQLPEEGLKFMVYLQKENIIDESGMPKERFSAEFPKEGPSILRIQQVVRGDSAAYFCASRWGQSNTEAFFGQGTRLTVV.